A selection of T cell receptor beta chains follows, all from one sample in a study of shared clonotypes between healthy human individuals. Here immunoSEQ multiplex PCR was the method, and the copy in TCRdb shows in-frame clones only, minus some. The table shows 1.4 million to 1.5 million clones, with roughly 96% occurring only once. Sequences were obtained from naive CD4+ T cells sorted from blood. These TCRs come from a man aged 25 to 40 in good health. CDR3s include the opening cysteine and the closing phenylalanine or tryptophan. The D gene is left open where the match is weak. Not all rows give a size; the values are once, few, many and, for expanded clones, a class.

V	J	D	size	CDR3	DNA
TRBV28	TRBJ1-3	NA	NA	CASKTEVGNTIYF	TGTGCCAGCAAAACAGAAGTTGGAAACACCATATATTTT
TRBV7-9	TRBJ2-1	TRBD1	NA	CASSHTGTGHNEQFF	TGTGCCAGCAGCCACACCGGGACAGGGCACAATGAGCAGTTCTTC
TRBV28	TRBJ2-1	TRBD2	NA	CASSSLPSGSAFNEQFF	TGTGCCAGCAGTTCCTTGCCTAGCGGGAGTGCCTTCAATGAGCAGTTCTTC
TRBV21-1	TRBJ2-7	NA	NA	CASSKSGVRPYEQYF	TGTGCCAGCAGCAAATCGGGGGTCAGACCCTACGAGCAGTACTTC
TRBV5-1	TRBJ1-2	TRBD1	NA	CASTPNRGPYGYTF	TGCGCCAGCACCCCTAACAGGGGGCCCTATGGCTACACCTTC
TRBV27	TRBJ1-4	NA	NA	CASRRDHGGAEKLFF	TGTGCCAGCAGACGGGACCACGGAGGGGCTGAAAAACTGTTTTTT
TRBV10-3	TRBJ1-4	NA	once	CAMQRATNEKLFF	TGTGCCATGCAGAGAGCAACTAATGAAAAACTGTTTTTT
TRBV13	TRBJ2-1	NA	few	CASSLDIRGGEQFF	TGTGCCAGCAGCTTAGATATCAGGGGTGGTGAGCAGTTCTTC
TRBV7-9	TRBJ1-1	NA	NA	CASSPKSLNTEAFF	TGTGCCAGCAGCCCCAAATCCCTGAACACTGAAGCTTTCTTT
TRBV11-2	TRBJ1-2	NA	NA	CASSLDRVGPPLNYGYTF	TGTGCCAGCAGCTTAGATCGAGTGGGCCCACCTCTCAACTATGGCTACACCTTC
TRBV7-8	TRBJ2-7	NA	NA	CASSLELGRYEQYF	TGTGCCAGCAGCTTAGAGTTGGGCAGGTACGAGCAGTACTTC
TRBV18	TRBJ2-3	NA	NA	CASSPEGDPTNTQYF	TGTGCCAGCTCACCGGAGGGGGACCCTACCAATACGCAGTATTTT
TRBV2	TRBJ1-1	NA	NA	CASRVLVTATEAFF	TGTGCCAGCAGGGTTTTAGTGACGGCCACTGAAGCTTTCTTT
TRBV7-2	TRBJ2-1	NA	NA	CASSLDREYSNEQFF	TGTGCCAGCAGCTTAGATCGGGAGTACTCCAATGAGCAGTTCTTC
TRBV4-1	TRBJ2-5	NA	NA	CASSQDELPPPETQYF	TGCGCCAGCAGCCAAGATGAGCTCCCGCCCCCAGAGACCCAGTACTTC
TRBV4-1	TRBJ2-7	NA	NA	CASSHPPISYEQYF	TGCGCCAGCAGCCATCCCCCCATCTCCTACGAGCAGTACTTC
TRBV7-2	TRBJ2-7	TRBD1	NA	CASSSGQVSYEQYF	TGTGCCAGCAGCTCCGGACAGGTTTCCTACGAGCAGTACTTC
TRBV7-9	TRBJ2-1	NA	NA	CASSLWRGRPSDEQFF	TGTGCCAGCAGCTTATGGCGGGGACGCCCTTCCGATGAGCAGTTCTTC
TRBV28	TRBJ2-3	TRBD1	NA	CASSLPNRGPPFDTQYF	TGTGCCAGCAGTTTACCAAACAGGGGGCCACCCTTCGATACGCAGTATTTT
TRBV7-2	TRBJ2-1	NA	NA	CASSLTPSWGNEQFF	TGTGCCAGCAGCTTAACGCCTAGCTGGGGCAATGAGCAGTTCTTC
TRBV7-2	TRBJ2-7	TRBD1	NA	CASSEPGTGVYEQYF	TGTGCCAGCAGCGAACCCGGGACAGGGGTCTACGAGCAGTACTTC
TRBV7-9	TRBJ2-1	NA	once	CASSSPRSYNEQFF	TGTGCCAGCAGCTCGCCTCGGTCCTACAATGAGCAGTTCTTC
TRBV4-1	TRBJ1-4	NA	NA	CASSSWGQGDEKLFF	TGCGCCAGCAGCTCCTGGGGGCAGGGTGACGAAAAACTGTTTTTT
TRBV15	TRBJ2-2	NA	NA	CATSRDGTTGGELFF	TGTGCCACCAGCAGGGACGGGACAACTGGCGGGGAGCTGTTTTTT
TRBV7-9	TRBJ2-5	NA	once	CASRKGAYQETQYF	TGTGCCAGCAGGAAAGGAGCGTACCAAGAGACCCAGTACTTC
TRBV5-1	TRBJ2-7	TRBD2	NA	CASSIGTSSSYEQYF	TGCGCCAGCAGCATCGGGACTAGCAGCAGCTACGAGCAGTACTTC
TRBV5-4	TRBJ2-6	TRBD1	NA	CASSSPGGSGANVLTF	TGTGCCAGCAGCAGCCCAGGGGGCTCTGGGGCCAACGTCCTGACTTTC
TRBV2	TRBJ1-4	TRBD1	NA	CASSELTGSEKLFF	TGTGCCAGCAGTGAATTGACAGGGAGTGAAAAACTGTTTTTT
TRBV10-3	TRBJ1-4	NA	NA	CAISEEGRVEKLFF	TGTGCCATCAGTGAGGAGGGACGAGTTGAAAAACTGTTTTTT
TRBV2	TRBJ2-1	TRBD2	once	CASSGRRVEGRGEQFF	TGTGCCAGCAGTGGGCGACGGGTCGAAGGGAGGGGTGAGCAGTTCTTC
TRBV6-5	TRBJ2-7	NA	NA	CASSHRDIYEQYF	TGTGCCAGCAGTCACCGGGACATATACGAGCAGTACTTC
TRBV2	TRBJ1-1	TRBD1	once	CASIWGQGSTEAFF	TGTGCCAGCATTTGGGGACAGGGGTCGACTGAAGCTTTCTTT
TRBV10-3	TRBJ2-7	TRBD1	NA	CAIGKGDRVNEQYF	TGTGCCATCGGGAAAGGGGACAGGGTGAACGAGCAGTACTTC
TRBV19	TRBJ2-7	NA	NA	CASSRGQTYEQYF	TGTGCCAGTAGTAGAGGACAGACCTACGAGCAGTACTTC
TRBV6-6	TRBJ2-7	NA	NA	CASRGRGDEQYF	TGTGCCAGCAGGGGACGGGGAGACGAGCAGTACTTC
TRBV7-9	TRBJ1-1	NA	NA	CASSLDPGVNTEAFF	TGTGCCAGCAGCTTAGATCCAGGGGTAAACACTGAAGCTTTCTTT
TRBV6-6	TRBJ2-7	NA	once	CASTAGGRRVSYEQYF	TGTGCCAGCACTGCCGGGGGGCGGAGGGTCTCCTACGAGCAGTACTTC
TRBV5-5	TRBJ2-7	NA	NA	CASSLDPSREQYF	TGTGCCAGCAGCTTGGACCCATCGCGGGAGCAGTACTTC
TRBV7-9	TRBJ1-3	NA	NA	CASSIRPDGLQQNTIYF	TGTGCCAGCAGCATACGGCCCGACGGACTCCAGCAAAACACCATATATTTT
TRBV7-3	TRBJ2-2	NA	NA	CASSRTSGTGELFF	TGTGCCAGCAGCCGAACGAGTGGCACCGGGGAGCTGTTTTTT
TRBV2	TRBJ1-2	NA	NA	CASSDSAVGAYYGYTF	TGTGCCAGCAGTGACTCCGCTGTCGGGGCTTACTATGGCTACACCTTC
TRBV27	TRBJ2-1	TRBD2	once	CASSRAGTRVANEQFF	TGTGCCAGCAGTAGAGCCGGGACTAGGGTTGCCAATGAGCAGTTCTTC
TRBV18	TRBJ2-7	NA	NA	CASSLTDSYEQYF	TGTGCCAGCTCACTTACGGACAGCTACGAGCAGTACTTC
TRBV11-3	TRBJ2-7	TRBD2	NA	CASSSSGSYEQYF	TGTGCCAGCAGCTCTAGCGGGAGCTACGAGCAGTACTTC
TRBV7-2	TRBJ2-7	NA	once	CASSSSPSYEQYF	TGTGCCAGCAGCTCTTCACCATCTTACGAGCAGTACTTC